Each of the 32 T cell receptor beta chains below was sequenced from the same sample in a study of blood T cell repertoires in COVID-19. Clones were sequenced by immunoSEQ multiplex PCR, and TCRdb holds only the in-frame ones, with some missing. The sample holds about 140,000 clones, about 87% seen once. Sequences were obtained from PBMCs or T cells enriched from blood (not recorded which). Every receptor here comes from a man aged 60 to 69 who had recovered from COVID-19.

The chain carries TRBV7-9 and TRBJ2-2, with 8 nucleotides matching TRBD1. Germline-derived CDR1 and CDR2 are SEHNR and FQNEAQ (reference sequence). This CDR3 has 19 amino acids. V trimming: 2 bases; J trimming: 8 bases; junction bases outside the gene matches: 19. The CDR3 loop is CASSLKGSVDRVSRGELFF. CDR3 nucleotide sequence: TGTGCCAGCAGCTTAAAAGGCTCGGTGGACAGGGTCTCCCGGGGGGAGCTGTTTTTT.

The chain recombines TRBV4-2 with TRBJ2-1; 14 bases are shared with TRBD2. The V gene end was trimmed by 4 bases and the J gene end by 0 bases; junction bases not matched to a gene: 14. Germline V gives CDR1 LGHNA, CDR2 YNFKEQ. The CDR3 has 21 amino acids. CDR3 residues: CASSRRTGTSGGPSSYNEQFF. CDR3 DNA sequence: TGTGCCAGCAGCCGGAGGACCGGGACTAGCGGGGGCCCCAGCTCCTACAATGAGCAGTTCTTC.

The chain carries TRBV28 and TRBJ1-1; 8 nucleotides match TRBD1. This CDR3 contains 13 residues. Looked up from germline, CDR1 is MDHEN and CDR2 is SYDVKM. After removal of 8 bases from V and 5 bases from J, the junction contained 7 bases not matched to a gene. The CDR3 sequence is CASGQDRVTEAFF. CDR3 nucleotides: TGTGCCAGCGGACAGGACAGGGTGACTGAAGCTTTCTTT.

V gene TRBV5-1 combines with J gene TRBJ2-7, with 7 bases that match TRBD1. The CDR3 is 14 amino acids. V was clipped by 0 bases and J by 1 base; unmatched bases: 1. CDR1 is SGHRS and CDR2 is YFSETQ in the germline V gene. The CDR3 is CASSLDRGSYEQYF. The DNA of the CDR3 is TGCGCCAGCAGCTTGGACAGGGGATCCTACGAGCAGTACTTC.

The chain links TRBV14 to TRBJ2-1, with 7 nucleotides matching TRBD2. After removal of 4 bases from V and 15 bases from J, the junction contained 6 bases not matched to a gene. The V gene's germline CDR1 is SGHDN and CDR2 FVKESK. CDR3 length: 11 residues. CDR3 coding DNA: TGTGCCAGCAGCCTCGGACTAGTTCCGTTCTTC. This codes for CASSLGLVPFF.

This sequence joins TRBV18 and TRBJ2-7, with D perhaps matching TRBD1 (6 bases). This CDR3 is 14 amino acids long. V lost 2 bases, J lost 3 bases, and 11 bases lay in between. The germline CDR1 and CDR2 sequences are KGHSH and LQKENI. As DNA, the CDR3 is TGTGCCAGCTCACCAGAGACAGGCTTCTACGAGCAGTACTTC. Protein sequence: CASSPETGFYEQYF.

This clone was recorded a few times. V usage is TRBV3-1 (or the pseudogene TRBV3-2) and J usage is TRBJ1-3; unclear D gene. Germline V gene sequence: CDR1 LGHDT, CDR2 YNNKEL (reference sequence). Trimming took off 3 bases at V and 2 bases at J, with 2 bases between the two ends. The CDR3 sequence is 12 residues long. CDR3 DNA: TGTGCCAGCAGCCACGCTGGAAACACCATATATTTT. It translates to CASSHAGNTIYF.

The chain uses TRBV18 and TRBJ2-7, with TRBD1 matching 7 bases. V lost 3 bases and J lost 4; bases outside the gene matches: 3. CDR1 is KGHSH and CDR2 is LQKENI in the germline V gene. CDR3 length equals 13 residues. The CDR3 DNA reads as TGTGCCAGCTCACCGGGACAGCAATACGAGCAGTACTTC. This gives the protein CASSPGQQYEQYF. The whole variable domain, remainder taken from reference TRBV18 and TRBJ2-7, is NAGVMQNPRHLVRRRGQEARLRCSPMKGHSHVYWYRQLPEEGLKFMVYLQKENIIDESGMPKERFSAEFPKEGPSILRIQQVVRGDSAAYFCASSPGQQYEQYFGPGTRLTVT.

This rearrangement joins TRBV5-5 to TRBJ2-7, with a weak D call TRBD2 (6 bases). Trimming left V 4 bases short and J 6 bases short, with 20 bases between. Germline CDR1 reads SGHKS; CDR2 reads YYEKEE (reference sequence). The CDR3 has 15 amino acids. The CDR3 region is CASSTGGISRGEQYF. The CDR3 region has the DNA TGTGCCAGCAGCACTGGGGGGATATCACGGGGCGAGCAGTACTTC.

The rearrangement uses TRBV28 and TRBJ2-7; maybe TRBD2 (6 bases). Germline CDR1 and CDR2: MDHEN and SYDVKM. V was cut by 6 bases and J by 0 bases, with 12 bases left in between. The CDR3 has 14 amino acids. CDR3 sequence reads: CASRPAGISYEQYF. Written as DNA, the CDR3 is TGTGCCAGCAGGCCCGCGGGGATCTCCTACGAGCAGTACTTC.

The V and J genes are TRBV28 and TRBJ2-3; 8 bases agree with TRBD2. Per germline, CDR1 MDHEN and CDR2 SYDVKM. J gave up 6 bases and V 6 bases, and 8 bases lay outside the gene matches. CDR3 size: 14 residues. CDR3 region: CASRLAGRGDTQYF. CDR3 nucleotides: TGTGCCAGCAGATTAGCGGGACGGGGGGATACGCAGTATTTT.

The V and J genes are TRBV11-3 and TRBJ1-1; D is ambiguous. Germline V gene data show CDR1 as SGHNT and CDR2 as YENEEA. V was trimmed by 1 base and J by 11 bases, leaving 11 bases between them. The CDR3 spans 12 residues. The DNA of the CDR3 is TGTGCCAGCAGCTTAGGGTCGGGAGTGGCTTTCTTT. Translated, it gives CASSLGSGVAFF.

The rearrangement uses TRBV6-1 and TRBJ1-1; D may be TRBD1 (5 bases). The CDR3 length is 13 residues. Trimming removed 1 base at V and 8 bases at J, with 11 bases between. Germline CDR1 reads MNHNS; CDR2 reads SASEGT. The CDR3 region is CASSEVGGGEAFF. As DNA, the CDR3 is TGTGCCAGCAGTGAAGTTGGCGGGGGAGAAGCTTTCTTT.

The J gene is TRBJ1-5, the V gene TRBV11-2, with unresolved D. The CDR3 covers 11 residues. The V and J ends lost 8 bases and 7 bases respectively, with 9 bases between them. Germline loops: CDR1 SGHAT, CDR2 FQNNGV. The CDR3 DNA reads TGTGCCAGCTCTAACGGGCAGCCCCAGCATTTT. It yields the protein CASSNGQPQHF.

This clone was counted a few times. The sample holds other DNA sequences that translate to the same CDR3. The chain joins TRBV11-2 to TRBJ2-2, with D maybe TRBD2 (6 bases). Trimming left V 1 base short and J 7 bases short, with 10 bases between. CDR1 SGHAT and CDR2 FQNNGV come from the germline V gene. There are 14 residues in the CDR3. The CDR3 DNA reads as TGTGCCAGCAGCTTAGCGGGAGTAGGCGGGGAGCTGTTTTTT. This gives the protein CASSLAGVGGELFF.

The rearrangement uses TRBV7-9 and TRBJ1-6; no clear D. The germline CDR1 and CDR2 sequences are SEHNR and FQNEAQ (reference sequence). The CDR3 consists of 13 residues. Trimming cost V 4 bases and J 6 bases, with 7 bases left between them. The DNA for the CDR3 is TGTGCCAGCAGCTCCCTCCTTAATTCACCCCTCCACTTT. Translation: CASSSLLNSPLHF.

The chain recombines TRBV28 with TRBJ2-7; 9 bases map to TRBD2. With V trimmed by 6 bases and J by 3 bases, 6 bases remained unmatched. Germline CDR1 MDHEN, CDR2 SYDVKM. The CDR3 has 14 residues. The CDR3 DNA sequence: TGTGCCAGCAGCCTGACTAGCGGATTCTACGAGCAGTACTTC. Translation gives CASSLTSGFYEQYF. Using reference TRBV28 and TRBJ2-7 for the parts outside the CDR3, the full variable domain is DVKVTQSSRYLVKRTGEKVFLECVQDMDHENMFWYRQDPGLGLRLIYFSYDVKMKEKGDIPEGYSVSREKKERFSLILESASTNQTSMYLCASSLTSGFYEQYFGPGTRLTVT.

J is TRBJ1-4 and V is TRBV3-1 (or the pseudogene TRBV3-2); D unresolved. The CDR3 has 13 amino acids. Deletions cut 1 base from V and 8 bases from J, with 8 bases between. Germline CDR1 reads LGHDT; CDR2 reads YNNKEL (reference sequence). Here the CDR3 reads CASSQGTGEKLFF. In DNA, the CDR3 is TGTGCCAGCAGCCAAGGGACTGGGGAAAAACTGTTTTTT.

The chain has TRBV15 and TRBJ2-3, with 8 bases lining up with TRBD2. The J segment lost 3 bases and the V segment lost 0 bases, leaving 2 bases of the junction unmatched. This CDR3 contains 15 residues. Looked up from germline, CDR1 is LNHNV and CDR2 is YYDKDF (reference sequence). This CDR3 is CATSREAGGTDTQYF. DNA of the CDR3: TGTGCCACCAGCAGAGAGGCGGGAGGAACAGATACGCAGTATTTT.

This clone was counted once. The chain joins TRBV28 to TRBJ2-5, with 11 positions matching TRBD2. The V segment lost 5 bases and the J segment 5 bases; nucleotides outside the gene matches: 7. The CDR3 loop spans 15 amino acids. Germline CDR1 reads MDHEN; CDR2 reads SYDVKM. CDR3 amino acids: CASSTLAGVAETQYF. In DNA, the CDR3 is TGTGCCAGCAGTACACTAGCGGGAGTTGCGGAGACCCAGTACTTC.

The V gene is TRBV19, the J gene TRBJ1-2, with 7 positions matching TRBD1. Trimming took 5 bases from V and 4 from J; bases not matched to a gene: 13. The CDR3 sequence is 16 residues long. Germline lookup yields CDR1 LNHDA and CDR2 SQIVND (reference sequence). The CDR3 nucleotides read TGTGCCAGTAGTTTTCCCACGACAGGGTTTGGCTATGGCTACACCTTC. Translated: CASSFPTTGFGYGYTF.

This chain joins TRBV5-1 and TRBJ2-1; 8 bases are shared with TRBD2. The CDR3 totals 15 residues. Germline V gene data show CDR1 as SGHRS and CDR2 as YFSETQ. The J segment lost 9 bases and the V segment lost 0 bases, leaving 8 bases of the junction unmatched. The CDR3 spells CASSLDPGGASEQFF. In DNA form, the CDR3 reads TGCGCCAGCAGCTTGGATCCCGGGGGGGCCAGTGAGCAGTTCTTC.

V is TRBV15 and J is TRBJ2-2, with D possibly TRBD1 on 6 matching bases. Germline values: CDR1 LNHNV, CDR2 YYDKDF (reference sequence). The germline V and J ends were trimmed by 4 bases and 7 bases, with 25 bases remaining between them. The length of the CDR3 is 18 residues. In nucleotides, the CDR3 is TGTGCCACCAGCATAGTCAGGGGTCGAAGTATAGGTGGCGGGGAGCTGTTTTTT. This translates into CATSIVRGRSIGGGELFF.

The rearrangement links TRBV7-9 to TRBJ2-2; possible D gene TRBD1, 6 bases. Germline V gives CDR1 SEHNR, CDR2 FQNEAQ (reference sequence). Trimming shortened V by 6 bases and J by 1 base, and 9 bases separated the two germline ends. This CDR3 has 14 amino acids. The CDR3 coding sequence is TGTGCCAGCAGATCGACAGGGAACACCGGGGAGCTGTTTTTT. As protein: CASRSTGNTGELFF.

The chain employs TRBV2 and TRBJ1-5; no definite D call. Germline CDR1 SNHLY, CDR2 FYNNEI. The CDR3 has 12 residues. Deletions cut 2 bases from V and 6 bases from J, with 5 bases between. The chain's CDR3 is CASSETVQPQHF. The CDR3 bases are TGTGCCAGCAGTGAAACAGTTCAGCCCCAGCATTTT.

The chain has TRBV15 and TRBJ2-7; D ambiguous. This CDR3 is 13 amino acids long. Germline V gene lookup returns CDR1 LNHNV and CDR2 YYDKDF (reference sequence). Trimming pared 1 base from V and 5 bases from J, leaving 9 bases between. CDR3 sequence (DNA): TGTGCCACCAGCAGAGGGGTCCAGGACGAGCAGTACTTC. It encodes CATSRGVQDEQYF.

This chain connects TRBV7-9 to TRBJ1-1; D is undetermined. This CDR3 is built from 15 residues. V lost 1 base and J lost 1, with 10 bases in between. CDR1 is SEHNR, CDR2 FQNEAQ, per germline (reference sequence). In DNA form, the CDR3 reads TGTGCCAGCAGCTTAGTAGCTGGGTCGAACACTGAAGCTTTCTTT. Its translation: CASSLVAGSNTEAFF.

This clone was seen only once. V usage is TRBV6-5 and J usage is TRBJ1-1, with D unresolved. CDR1 is MNHEY, CDR2 SVGAGI, per germline. The V end was cut by 7 bases, the J end by 3 bases, with 18 bases between. The CDR3 has 15 residues. The CDR3 DNA reads as TGTGCCAGCACTGTCGAGCTCGGGGTTTACACTGAAGCTTTCTTT. Translating gives CASTVELGVYTEAFF.

V usage is TRBV3-1 (or the pseudogene TRBV3-2) and J usage is TRBJ1-1; D remains unclear. V lost 1 base to trimming and J lost 6 bases, with 6 bases between them. Germline loops: CDR1 LGHDT, CDR2 YNNKEL (reference sequence). CDR3 length: 12 residues. The CDR3 here is CASSQALAEAFF. As DNA, the CDR3 is TGTGCCAGCAGCCAAGCGTTAGCTGAAGCTTTCTTT.

V and J are TRBV7-8 and TRBJ2-7; a possible D gene is TRBD1 (5 bases). The V end was cut by 0 bases, the J end by 5 bases, with 8 bases between. The germline CDR1 and CDR2 sequences are SGHVS and FQNEAQ. The CDR3 loop spans 13 amino acids. The CDR3 nucleotides are TGTGCCAGCAGCTTAGCCCAAGGGGACGAGCAGTACTTC. This codes for CASSLAQGDEQYF.

V gene TRBV18 combines with J gene TRBJ2-7, with 7 bases aligning to TRBD2. CDR1 is KGHSH, CDR2 LQKENI, per germline. J was trimmed by 1 base and V by 0 bases; bases with no gene match: 6. The CDR3 consists of 16 residues. The CDR3 loop reads CASSPPVTGGSYEQYF. The CDR3 region has the DNA TGTGCCAGCTCACCACCGGTAACCGGGGGGTCCTACGAGCAGTACTTC.

The chain employs TRBV15 and TRBJ1-5; D is perhaps TRBD1 (5 bases). V was cut by 2 bases and J by 9 bases, with 17 bases left in between. The length of the CDR3 is 15 residues. Germline CDR1 is LNHNV and CDR2 is YYDKDF (reference sequence). The CDR3 DNA sequence: TGTGCCACCAGCAGATCTCTCCTACAGGTTCCGCCCCAGCATTTT. Its protein is CATSRSLLQVPPQHF.